This TCR beta chain was sequenced for a study of a mutant IDH1 vaccine in newly diagnosed glioma (dated by TCRdb to the early 2020s). About the full investigation: Across visits V03 through V10, patients got a total of eight vaccinations, given in weeks 1, 3, 5, 7, 11, 15, 19 and 23. Vaccination started 4-6 weeks after radiotherapy alone, or was given together with temozolomide cycles in the groups whose treatment included chemotherapy. Six visits were used for peripheral blood collection: V03 (baseline), V05, V07, V10, V12 and V13. Prior to enrollment, patients had been given standard therapy consisting of radiotherapy alone, temozolomide alone, or radiochemotherapy with temozolomide, with the combination given to most patients. Longitudinal TCRB deep sequencing was done for some 26 treated patients, wherever samples were available for exploratory analyses. Of the approximately 34 treated patients, about 62% were male and around 40% were female, and a mean age of around 40 years was recorded. The paper's findings and limits, for the study overall: PBMC samples for TCRB deep sequencing were selected based on availability. Immune responses induced by the vaccine were seen in 90% to 95% of patients across multiple MHC alleles. According to the authors, sample limitations meant that analyses of patient blood samples could not be reproduced. Changes in the top peripheral T cell clonotypes picked up by TCRB sequencing did not appear to be linked to pseudoprogression.

Read against the paper, the sample's time point label means: week 23, last vaccination. Every vaccine dose consisted of 300 ug of a 20-mer mutant IDH1 peptide in Montanide, administered subcutaneously together with topical imiquimod. Donors had newly diagnosed WHO grade 3 or 4 IDH1-mutant astrocytomas with loss of nuclear ATRX. The samples were drawn from NOA16, a multicentre, single-arm, open-label phase I trial in Germany that tested a mutant IDH1 peptide vaccine in humans for the first time. Genomic DNA for TCRB sequencing was extracted from EDTA blood using the DNeasy Blood and Tissue Kit. The CDR3, from cysteine to phenylalanine, totals 12 residues. Only the CDR3 DNA stays, 36 bases, in frame from base 1. Trimming removed 4 bases from V and 6 bases from J, leaving 9 bases between the germline ends. Per the germline V gene, SGHDT is the CDR1 and YYEEEE is the CDR2. Libraries came from the immunoSEQ multiplex PCR assay. The hsTCRB Kit was used according to the manufacturer's protocol to amplify rearranged TCR beta chain sequences. TCRB libraries were sequenced on an Illumina MiSeq. Regarding the original processing steps: The kit vendor's proprietary platform handled demultiplexing, trimming and gene mapping. The clones in this table, taken by TCRdb from immuneACCESS, are in-frame only. Not every clone is retained; where verified, under half of the shortfall comes from an unresolved V gene, and the cause of the rest is unknown. V and J calls and clone size are as listed in that table; D and trimming were resolved from the DNA. The sample includes 40,000 to 50,000 clones, with roughly 79% observed a single time. The top ten constitute about 6.3% of the sample.

Concerning this clone: The antigen it recognizes is unknown. Base qualities are not recorded, but no much larger clone differs from it by a single base.

The sequence came from a woman in her 40s with glioma. Some clones in this sample may be carry-over from other donors' samples. The sequences come from PBMCs, collected from a glioma patient whose treatment included an IDH1 peptide vaccine. Here the chain combines TRBV5-6 and TRBJ2-3, with no confidently assigned D gene. Here the CDR3 is given as CASSPARDTQYF. The DNA reads TGTGCCAGCAGCCCGGCCCGGGATACGCAGTATTTT.